This T cell receptor (beta chain) was documented in a study of OX40 agonist ivuxolimab in advanced cancers. Regarding this clone: What it binds is not known.

Whole-study findings and limits: Averaged across samples, CD8+ T cells carried more expanded clones than CD4+ did.

Trimming pared 4 bases from V and 4 bases from J, leaving 7 bases between. This CDR3 comprises 12 residues. Germline V CDR1 and CDR2: SGHTA, FQGNSA. The method was immunoSEQ multiplex PCR; TCRdb's version includes in-frame clones alone and lacks a portion of them. Found here are about 80,000 clones, around nine tenths of them singletons; the top ten hold 4% to 5%. Material: CD4+ or CD8+ T cells sorted from blood, obtained in a trial of the OX40 agonist ivuxolimab. The V and J genes are TRBV7-2 and TRBJ1-1; no clear D gene. The receptor was isolated from an adult with an advanced solid tumor such as melanoma, head and neck, liver or kidney cancer. CDR3 region: CASSSRTTEAFF. The CDR3 nucleotides read TGTGCCAGCAGCTCCAGGACCACTGAAGCTTTCTTT.